What follows are 30 T cell receptor beta chains derived from one specimen sequenced in a study of regulatory T cells in long-lasting Graves disease. Sample time point: persistent/refractory GD, antithyroid drugs over 5 years with positive TRAb. Extracted RNA from PBMCs served as the source of the TCR library. According to the study, TCR beta libraries were built with iRepertoire HTBI primers and CDR3-region Arm-PCR. A single record per CDR3 protein comes from TCRdb applying MiXCR to the multiplex PCR reads. The sample includes about 290,000 distinct CDR3 sequences, 20% to 25% of them seen just once. Sequencing was performed on peripheral blood mononuclear cells (PBMCs), taken when the disease was refractory, from a patient treated with antithyroid drugs. These receptors were taken from a female donor with Graves disease.

This clonotype was recorded a few times. V gene TRBV4-1 combines with J gene TRBJ2-5; D possibly matches TRBD1 or TRBD2 (5 bases each). Trimming left V 0 bases short and J 5 bases short, with 13 bases between. From germline, CDR1 is MGHRA and CDR2 YSYEKL. CDR3 length: 15 residues. CDR3 protein: CASSQEGRGGETQYF. CDR3 nucleotide sequence: TGCGCCAGCAGCCAAGAGGGGCGAGGAGGCGAGACCCAGTACTTC.

Ten or more counts support this clonotype. For the CDR3, the DNA is TGTGCCAGCAGTTTAGCATTACAGGGTCCTGGCTACACCTTC. This encodes CASSLALQGPGYTF. V usage is TRBV12-3 or TRBV12-4 and J usage is TRBJ1-2, with D maybe TRBD1 (6 bases). V was trimmed by 0 bases and J by 7 bases, leaving 12 bases between them. The CDR3 covers 14 residues.

The sample holds many counts of this clonotype. V gene TRBV7-2 combines with J gene TRBJ1-5, with D unclear. This CDR3 region has 14 residues. Per germline, CDR1 SGHTA and CDR2 FQGNSA. Trimming cost V 4 bases and J 3 bases, with 10 bases left between them. The CDR3 here is CASSSPGFNQPQHF. The CDR3 DNA follows: TGTGCCAGCAGCTCCCCGGGGTTCAATCAGCCCCAGCATTTT. Based on the CDR3 plus reference TRBV7-2 and TRBJ1-5, the full variable domain is GAGVSQSPSNKVTEKGKDVELRCDPISGHTALYWYRQSLGQGLEFLIYFQGNSAPDKSGLPSDRFSAERTGGSVSTLTIQRTQQEDSAVYLCASSSPGFNQPQHFGDGTRLSIL.

This clonotype was recorded at least ten times. The chain links TRBV5-1 to TRBJ2-1; D may be TRBD2 (5 bases). This CDR3 spans 14 amino acids. Germline V gives CDR1 SGHRS, CDR2 YFSETQ. The ends were cut back, 6 bases at V and 3 bases at J, with 13 bases in the middle. This CDR3 reads CASKKSGFYNEQFF. The CDR3 DNA follows: TGCGCCAGCAAGAAAAGCGGATTCTACAATGAGCAGTTCTTC.

This clonotype was observed a handful of times. This chain connects TRBV11-1 to TRBJ2-1; TRBD2 aligns across 8 bases. The CDR3 has 15 amino acids. Germline V gene sequence: CDR1 SGHAT, CDR2 FQDESV (reference sequence). J gave up 8 bases and V 5 bases, and 11 bases lay outside the gene matches. The CDR3 coding sequence is TGTGCCAGCAGCGGTACTAGCGGCTTGGGGGATGAGCAGTTCTTC. Translating it yields CASSGTSGLGDEQFF. The full variable domain, with the rest looked up from reference TRBV11-1 and TRBJ2-1, is EAEVAQSPRYKITEKSQAVAFWCDPISGHATLYWYRQILGQGPELLVQFQDESVVDDSQLPKDRFSAERLKGVDSTLKIQPAELGDSAMYLCASSGTSGLGDEQFFGPGTRLTVL.

The table lists this clonotype with many counts. V usage is TRBV20-1 and J usage is TRBJ2-4; TRBD2 might be the D (6 bases). Germline V gives CDR1 DFQATT, CDR2 SNEGSKA (reference sequence). The CDR3 length is 15 residues. The ends were cut back, 0 bases at V and 1 base at J, with 10 bases in the middle. The CDR3 DNA follows: TGCAGTGCTAGAGATGGTCGGGGGGCCAAAAACATTCAGTACTTC. Residues: CSARDGRGAKNIQYF.

This clonotype has more than one count but fewer than ten. V is TRBV11-2 and J is TRBJ2-2; perhaps TRBD2 as D (5 bases). CDR3 length equals 13 residues. Germline loops: CDR1 SGHAT, CDR2 FQNNGV. V lost 9 bases and J 3 bases, leaving 11 bases between the germline ends. Here the CDR3 reads CASTPGYTGELFF. CDR3 nucleotide sequence: TGTGCCAGTACCCCGGGGTACACCGGGGAGCTGTTTTTT.

This clonotype has a handful of counts. This chain links TRBV12-3 or TRBV12-4 with TRBJ2-7; possible D gene TRBD2, 7 bases. Trimming pared 8 bases from V and 6 bases from J, leaving 20 bases between. This CDR3 contains 14 residues. CDR3 sequence reads: CASRLRGREGEQYF. The CDR3, as DNA: TGTGCCAGCCGACTGAGGGGGAGGGAGGGCGAGCAGTACTTC.

This clonotype was detected a few times. This sequence joins TRBV7-9 and TRBJ2-5; D is undetermined. The CDR3 contains 15 residues. Looked up from germline, CDR1 is SEHNR and CDR2 is FQNEAQ (reference sequence). V lost 5 bases and J lost 2, with 15 bases in between. The CDR3 here is CASSPGRIRQETQYF. The CDR3 nucleotides read TGTGCCAGCAGCCCCGGAAGGATTCGTCAAGAGACCCAGTACTTC.

There are a few counts of this clonotype. This chain joins TRBV12-3 or TRBV12-4 and TRBJ1-4; D unresolved. Trimming removed 5 bases from V and 5 bases from J, with 9 bases in between. The CDR3 sequence is 13 residues long. The CDR3 nucleotides read TGTGCCAGCAGTCTACGGGAAAATGAAAAACTGTTTTTT. Its translation is CASSLRENEKLFF.

Many counts were recorded for this clonotype. This chain links TRBV7-2 with TRBJ1-2; maybe TRBD1 (5 bases). The length of the CDR3 is 10 residues. The germline V gene encodes CDR1 SGHTA and CDR2 FQGNSA. The CDR3 DNA reads as TGTGCTGAAGGGGTCTATGGCTACACCTTC. Translation: CAEGVYGYTF.

V usage is TRBV9 and J usage is TRBJ2-7; 11 positions agree with TRBD2. This CDR3 comprises 15 residues. Germline CDR1 reads SGDLS; CDR2 reads YYNGEE. V lost 3 bases, J lost 6 bases, and 8 bases stayed unmatched. DNA of the CDR3: TGTGCCAGCAGCGACATAGCGGGAGGGCCCTCCGAGCAGTACTTC. It codes for CASSDIAGGPSEQYF.

This rearrangement joins TRBV7-9 to TRBJ1-2; D gene uncertain. Per germline, CDR1 SEHNR and CDR2 FQNEAQ (reference sequence). V lost 5 bases and J lost 8, with 21 bases in between. This CDR3 has 15 residues. This CDR3 reads CASSPGRTVPGGYTF. The CDR3 DNA reads as TGTGCCAGCAGCCCCGGAAGGACGGTACCCGGGGGCTACACCTTC.

This clonotype was detected ten times or more. V is TRBV5-1 and J is TRBJ1-1, with D uncertain. The CDR3 totals 13 residues. The V end lost 1 base, the J end lost 8 bases, and 12 bases lay between the germline ends. Germline-derived CDR1 and CDR2 are SGHRS and YFSETQ. The CDR3 sequence is CASSLTEIGEAFF. CDR3 coding DNA: TGCGCCAGCAGCTTGACCGAAATAGGCGAAGCTTTCTTT.

This clonotype was counted only a few times. The chain carries TRBV19 and TRBJ1-1, with no clear D. V lost 3 bases and J lost 7, with 6 bases in between. The CDR3 extends over 11 amino acids. Germline V CDR1 and CDR2: LNHDA, SQIVND (reference sequence). The CDR3 DNA reads as TGTGCCAGTAGTATTGGGTTTGAAGCTTTCTTT. As protein: CASSIGFEAFF.

Comment on this clonotype: A read error is possible here, since a much larger clone lies one base away. CDR3 residues: CASNPGGRGYGQYF. The CDR3 region has the DNA TGTGCCAGCAATCCCGGGGGGCGCGGGTACGGGCAGTACTTC. This rearrangement joins TRBV28 to TRBJ2-7; a weak D match, TRBD2 (7 bases). Germline values: CDR1 MDHEN, CDR2 SYDVKM. There are 14 residues in the CDR3.

This clonotype was detected only once. J is TRBJ2-7 and V is TRBV9; no reliable D call. The CDR3 totals 13 residues. The germline V and J ends were trimmed by 0 bases and 0 bases, with 4 bases remaining between them. The germline CDR1 and CDR2 sequences are SGDLS and YYNGEE. CDR3: CASSVDDSYEQYF. As DNA, the CDR3 is TGTGCCAGCAGCGTAGACGACTCCTACGAGCAGTACTTC.

This clonotype was recorded at least ten times. The chain combines TRBV18 with TRBJ1-1, with no clear D. The germline CDR1 and CDR2 sequences are KGHSH and LQKENI. V shed 8 bases and J shed 7 bases, with 11 bases lying between them. This CDR3 has 11 residues. The CDR3 region is CASRFGSEAFF. In DNA, the CDR3 is TGTGCCAGCCGCTTTGGGAGTGAAGCTTTCTTT.

In its sample, this clonotype was seen many times. V gene TRBV20-1 combines with J gene TRBJ2-1; D call uncertain. CDR3 size: 12 residues. Trimming removed 6 bases at V and 4 bases at J, with 10 bases between. Germline V gives CDR1 DFQATT, CDR2 SNEGSKA (reference sequence). CDR3 nucleotide sequence: TGCAGTGCCATGGACGGATACAATGAGCAGTTCTTC. It codes for CSAMDGYNEQFF.

V usage is TRBV19 and J usage is TRBJ2-7; D tentatively reads TRBD1 or TRBD2 (5 bases each). This CDR3 has 13 residues. Germline V gives CDR1 LNHDA, CDR2 SQIVND (reference sequence). Trimming took 5 bases from V and 0 from J, leaving 8 bases between them. The CDR3 DNA reads TGTGCCAGTAGTCGGGGCTACTCCTACGAGCAGTACTTC. Translating it yields CASSRGYSYEQYF.

This clonotype was detected only a few times. The chain couples TRBV5-6 to TRBJ1-1; D is uncertain. The CDR3 covers 12 residues. The germline gives CDR1 SGHDT, CDR2 YYEEEE. V was shortened by 1 base and J by 7 bases, with 8 bases between the two germline ends. CDR3 DNA: TGTGCCAGCAGCTTGAGGACCATTGAAGCTTTCTTT. It specifies CASSLRTIEAFF.

This clonotype was recorded at least ten times. The chain uses TRBV20-1 and TRBJ2-5; 15 bases match TRBD2. The V gene end was trimmed by 4 bases and the J gene end by 5 bases; junction bases not matched to a gene: 11. Germline lookup yields CDR1 DFQATT and CDR2 SNEGSKA (reference sequence). The CDR3 consists of 17 residues. The CDR3 spells CSANGGTSGRLGETQYF. DNA of the CDR3: TGCAGTGCTAATGGGGGGACTAGCGGGAGGTTGGGGGAGACCCAGTACTTC.

The rearrangement links TRBV30 to TRBJ1-2; 10 bases are shared with TRBD1. The CDR3 sequence is 14 residues long. J lost 8 bases, V lost 2 bases, and 8 bases had no gene match. Germline lookup yields CDR1 GTSNPN and CDR2 SVGIG (reference sequence). For the CDR3, the DNA is TGTGCCTGGAGTCGCCGGGGACAGGGGAAAGGCTACACCTTC. The encoded protein is CAWSRRGQGKGYTF.

The V gene is TRBV7-2, the J gene TRBJ2-5, with D possibly TRBD2 on 5 matching bases. Germline CDR1 reads SGHTA; CDR2 reads FQGNSA. The V end was cut by 3 bases, the J end by 1 base, with 12 bases between. The CDR3 totals 15 residues. CDR3 amino acids: CASSFAWAGQETQYF. The CDR3 DNA is TGTGCCAGCAGCTTCGCGTGGGCGGGCCAAGAGACCCAGTACTTC. Looking up the rest from reference TRBV7-2 and TRBJ2-5 gives the full variable domain: GAGVSQSPSNKVTEKGKDVELRCDPISGHTALYWYRQSLGQGLEFLIYFQGNSAPDKSGLPSDRFSAERTGGSVSTLTIQRTQQEDSAVYLCASSFAWAGQETQYFGPGTRLLVL.

This clonotype has at least ten counts. The rearrangement joins TRBV6-1 to TRBJ2-7; D gene ambiguous. Trimming removed 3 bases at V and 2 bases at J, with 11 bases between. Germline CDR1 reads MNHNS; CDR2 reads SASEGT. The length of the CDR3 is 14 residues. The CDR3: CASSDYGPTYEQYF. The CDR3 DNA follows: TGTGCCAGCAGTGATTACGGGCCGACCTACGAGCAGTACTTC.

The chain's CDR3 is CASSLVPNAGELFF. The CDR3 DNA reads TGTGCCAGCAGCTTAGTCCCCAATGCCGGGGAGCTGTTTTTT. The chain has TRBV7-2 and TRBJ2-2; D is uncertain. Trimming took off 1 base at V and 6 bases at J, with 9 bases between the two ends. The CDR3 sequence is 14 residues long. CDR1 SGHTA and CDR2 FQGNSA come from the germline V gene.

The rearrangement joins TRBV6-1 to TRBJ2-7; no definite D call. Germline CDR1 and CDR2: MNHNS and SASEGT. This CDR3 region has 12 residues. V lost 2 bases, J lost 6 bases, and 8 bases lay in between. The CDR3 DNA follows: TGTGCCAGCAGTGAAACATCCCTCGAGCAGTACTTC. Protein product: CASSETSLEQYF.

The chain couples TRBV28 to TRBJ1-5, with no clear D. The germline gives CDR1 MDHEN, CDR2 SYDVKM. The V gene lost 4 bases and the J gene lost 6 bases, with 4 bases spanning the gap. The CDR3 is 11 residues long. CDR3 coding DNA: TGTGCCAGCAGTTCGACTCAGCCCCAGCATTTT. Translation: CASSSTQPQHF.

The chain links TRBV9 to TRBJ2-2; D is unresolved. The CDR3 consists of 15 residues. V lost 1 base and J lost 2, with 9 bases in between. Per germline, CDR1 SGDLS and CDR2 YYNGEE. In nucleotides, the CDR3 is TGTGCCAGCAGCGTAAAAGACTCCAACACCGGGGAGCTGTTTTTT. It codes for CASSVKDSNTGELFF.

This clonotype was detected ten times or more. V and J are TRBV7-8 and TRBJ2-6; TRBD1 matches at 8 bases. The CDR3 spans 17 residues. Germline assignment: CDR1 SGHVS and CDR2 FQNEAQ. Trimming at V came to 8 bases and at J to 0 bases, leaving 9 bases not matched to a gene. In DNA, the CDR3 is TGTGCCAGCGTTCCGGGACAGGTTACCTCTGGGGCCAACGTCCTGACTTTC. Amino acids: CASVPGQVTSGANVLTF.